This T cell receptor beta chain originates from a study of blood T cell repertoires in COVID-19. Study overall: PBMCs, B-cell-depleted T cells, or T cells provided the cDNA or gDNA that made up the material.

The germline CDR1 and CDR2 sequences are LGHDT and YNNKEL (reference sequence). This CDR3 has 13 amino acids. The V end was cut by 3 bases, the J end by 10 bases, with 15 bases between. The table came from immunoSEQ multiplex PCR; TCRdb's copy has only in-frame clones and leaves some out. The data show more than 250,000 clones, about 90% seen once. This rearrangement joins TRBV3-1 (or the pseudogene TRBV3-2) to TRBJ1-2; no definite D call. The sequence was collected from a woman in her twenties or thirties who had recovered from COVID-19. The material sequenced was peripheral blood. This CDR3 is CASSQGVSLAYTF. CDR3 coding DNA: TGTGCCAGCAGCCAGGGAGTTAGCCTCGCCTACACCTTC.